These T cell receptor beta chains were read from a single sample in a study of post-analysis software for immune sequencing data. TCRdb recomputed calls from the PCR reads with MiXCR, one row per CDR3 protein. The sample holds approximately 440,000 distinct CDR3 sequences, under 55% seen once. Sequenced: blood. These TCRs come from a girl under 18 with multiple sclerosis. Each CDR3 is given with its conserved first and last residue. D genes are given only for firm matches. Not all rows give a size; the values are once, few, many and, for expanded clones, a class.

J,D,size,V,CDR3,DNA
TRBJ2-7,-,-,TRBV29-1,CSVLAAYEQYF,TGCAGCGTTTTGGCGGCCTACGAGCAGTACTTC
TRBJ1-1,-,few,TRBV20-1,CSAPGDTEAFF,TGCAGTGCTCCCGGGGACACTGAAGCTTTCTTT
TRBJ2-7,-,-,TRBV7-3,CASSPGPTREQYF,TGTGCCAGCAGCCCAGGTCCGACCCGGGAGCAGTACTTC
TRBJ2-4,TRBD1,-,TRBV5-1,CASSLGPGTVKNIQYF,TGCGCCAGCAGCTTGGGCCCAGGGACAGTCAAAAACATTCAGTACTTC
TRBJ2-7,-,few,TRBV27,CASSLTPSSYNEQYF,TGTGCCAGCAGTTTAACTCCTAGCTCCTACAATGAGCAGTACTTC
TRBJ2-7,TRBD1,-,TRBV2,CASASGGQGIYEQYF,TGTGCCAGCGCCTCAGGGGGACAGGGGATCTACGAGCAGTACTTC
TRBJ1-5,TRBD1,-,TRBV28,CASSFTQGNQPQHF,TGTGCCAGCAGTTTCACACAGGGGAATCAGCCCCAGCATTTT
TRBJ1-6,-,-,TRBV6-4,CASSAGGKGSPLHF,TGTGCCAGCAGCGCGGGAGGGAAAGGATCACCCCTCCACTTT
TRBJ1-1,TRBD1,few,TRBV6-5,CASSYSRTGQTEAFF,TGTGCCAGCAGTTACTCAAGGACAGGACAAACTGAAGCTTTCTTT
TRBJ2-1,TRBD2,-,TRBV4-2,CASSHLAGTYNEQFF,TGTGCCAGCAGCCACCTAGCGGGGACTTACAATGAGCAGTTCTTC